This T cell receptor (beta chain) was observed in a study of beta chain features in type 1 diabetes. A few counts support this clone. The antigen remains undetermined. The CDR3 has 16 residues. The germline V gene has CDR1 LGHNA and CDR2 YNFKEQ. V was pared by 1 base and J by 8 bases, with 17 bases between. Sequenced material consisted of expressed TCRB transcripts (all of the isolated RNA was reverse transcribed). The protocol was immunoSEQ multiplex PCR, while the TCRdb copy is restricted to in-frame clones and leaves out a portion. This sample has fewer than 650,000 clones, with 15% to 17% found just once. Isolation of CD4+ naive, central memory, regulatory and stem cell-like memory cells was achieved by sorting via CD45RO/CCR7/CD25/CD127/CD95/CD27. Overall study findings and caveats: More deletions and fewer insertions at VDJ junctions were found in patients with type 1 diabetes. Within patients, naive, central memory and Treg TCRB repertoires seemed more similar than within healthy donors. Within each of all four CD4+ subsets, Type 1 diabetes patients had TCRB CDR3s that were moderately but significantly shorter.

Sequencing was carried out using naive CD4+ T cells from blood. The chain recombines TRBV4-2 with TRBJ2-2; D unclear. The receptor comes from a man between 18 and 29 years old in good health. Here the CDR3 DNA reads TGTGCCAGCAGCCAAGGGGTAGCTTCCACAGAGGGGGAGCTGTTTTTT. Its protein product is CASSQGVASTEGELFF.